Included here is one TCR beta chain sequence, with context. What it binds is not known. The CDR3 contains 13 residues. Trimming took 1 base from V and 3 from J, leaving 6 bases between them. Germline V gene data show CDR1 as SGHVS and CDR2 as FQNEAQ. Sequencing used immunoSEQ multiplex PCR; TCRdb keeps in-frame clones, though not all of them. Among approximately 38,000 clones listed, approximately 80% were seen once. These data are taken from a study of OX40 agonist ivuxolimab in advanced cancers. In the study overall: Treatment received earlier with anti-PD-1, anti-PD-L1 or anti-CTLA-4 agents was allowed, and more than 35% had some. Study conclusions and caveats: At 0.1 to 3.0 mg/kg and by week 6, CD4+ and CD8+ T cells in the blood had expanded clonally.

The source material was CD4+ or CD8+ T cells sorted from blood, sampled in a trial of the OX40 agonist ivuxolimab. This sequence joins TRBV7-8 and TRBJ1-1; TRBD1 is a possible D gene (5 bases). The sequence was collected from an adult with an advanced solid tumor such as melanoma, head and neck, liver or kidney cancer. DNA of the CDR3: TGTGCCAGCAGCTTAGTGGGGGACACTGAAGCTTTCTTT. Its translation is CASSLVGDTEAFF.